This T cell receptor (beta chain) was recorded in a study of T cell repertoires in cytomegalovirus infection. Study overall: Public signatures in TCR beta pointed to CMV infection and matching HLA type. Study results and limitations: HLA-C-restricted CMV clonotypes gave the most frequent clonotype in two of eight donors.

V shed 5 bases and J shed 6 bases, with 16 bases lying between them. Germline V gene lookup returns CDR1 SEHNR and CDR2 FQNEAQ (reference sequence). The CDR3 totals 14 residues. This clonotype was detected ten times or more. The target antigen is unknown. TCRdb itself ran the reads through MiXCR, one entry per CDR3 protein. Altogether approximately 700,000 distinct CDR3 sequences are present, 35% being singletons, with the ten largest covering 2.5% to 3%. The sample was PBMCs. This TCR derives from a human donor in good health (CMV status not recorded). Some clones in this sample may be carry-over from other donors' samples. The rearrangement links TRBV7-9 to TRBJ1-2; D perhaps matches TRBD1 (5 bases). CDR3 sequence: CASSTLGLGDGYTF. The DNA of the CDR3 is TGTGCCAGCAGCACACTGGGACTAGGTGATGGCTACACCTTC.